These 10 T cell receptor beta chains originate from one sample sequenced in a study of T cell responses to AZD1222 COVID-19 vaccine. Measured with immunoSEQ multiplex PCR; TCRdb has only the in-frame clones, and not every one. Here the sample spans 130,000 to 150,000 clones, 80% to 90% being singletons. The sample in question was peripheral blood, obtained on day 0 of AZD1222 vaccination. Every receptor here comes from an adult in good health.

The chain carries TRBV2 and TRBJ1-4; TRBD1 might be the D (5 bases). V dropped 2 bases and J dropped 0 bases, with 7 bases sitting between them. The CDR3 consists of 15 residues. CDR1 SNHLY and CDR2 FYNNEI come from the germline V gene. The DNA for the CDR3 is TGTGCCAGCAGTGAAATGGGGGCAACTAATGAAAAACTGTTTTTT. Protein: CASSEMGATNEKLFF.

This clone was seen a single time. The chain couples TRBV12-5 to TRBJ2-7; D possibly corresponds to TRBD1 (5 bases). V was shortened by 1 base and J by 4 bases, with 17 bases between the two germline ends. Germline assignment: CDR1 LGHNT and CDR2 FRNRAP. This CDR3 has 16 residues. The CDR3 DNA reads TGTGCTAGTGGTTTGGCCCCAAACAGGTATAGTTACGAGCAGTACTTC. Its translation: CASGLAPNRYSYEQYF.

V is TRBV4-3 and J is TRBJ2-1; the D gene is possibly TRBD1 (5 bases). Trimming removed 1 base from V and 3 bases from J, with 13 bases in between. CDR1 and CDR2 (germline): LGHNA, YSLEER. There are 16 residues in the CDR3. This CDR3 reads CASSQGQPGIYNEQFF. Here the CDR3 DNA reads TGCGCCAGCAGCCAAGGACAGCCTGGGATCTACAATGAGCAGTTCTTC.

This clone was recorded once. The chain carries TRBV19 and TRBJ2-4, with D perhaps assigned TRBD1 or TRBD2 (5 bases each). The CDR3 has 15 residues. Germline V gene sequence: CDR1 LNHDA, CDR2 SQIVND (reference sequence). With 5 bases removed from V and 2 bases from J, the gap between germline ends came to 13 bases. The CDR3 is CASSPRGKPKNIQYF. The CDR3 DNA follows: TGTGCCAGTAGTCCCCGGGGCAAGCCCAAAAACATTCAGTACTTC.

This sequence joins TRBV9 and TRBJ1-1; D is perhaps TRBD1 (6 bases). The ends were cut back, 5 bases at V and 3 bases at J, with 11 bases in the middle. Per the germline V gene, CDR1 is SGDLS and CDR2 is YYNGEE. The CDR3 has 13 residues. This chain's CDR3 is CASSRDTYTEAFF. CDR3 in DNA: TGTGCCAGCAGTCGGGACACCTACACTGAAGCTTTCTTT.

The chain uses TRBV27 and TRBJ2-1; TRBD2 agrees at 7 bases. The CDR3 spans 15 residues. The junction had 9 bases not matched to a gene; V was cut back by 6 bases and J by 4 bases. Germline lookup yields CDR1 MNHEY and CDR2 SMNVEV (reference sequence). CDR3: CASSPGTNPYNEQFF. CDR3 sequence (DNA): TGTGCCAGCAGCCCGGGGACTAACCCTTACAATGAGCAGTTCTTC.

The rearrangement joins TRBV2 to TRBJ1-1, with D unresolved. The germline gives CDR1 SNHLY, CDR2 FYNNEI. The CDR3 has 11 residues. V shed 7 bases and J shed 1 base, with 4 bases lying between them. The CDR3 here is CASTENTEAFF. DNA for the CDR3: TGTGCCAGCACCGAGAACACTGAAGCTTTCTTT.

The chain uses TRBV5-6 and TRBJ1-2, with no clear D. The CDR3 is made up of 14 amino acids. Trimming removed 0 bases from V and 5 bases from J, with 11 bases in between. Germline V CDR1 and CDR2: SGHDT, YYEEEE. CDR3 protein: CASSLGASLYGYTF. Here the CDR3 DNA reads TGTGCCAGCAGCTTGGGGGCTAGTCTTTATGGCTACACCTTC.

The chain uses TRBV18 and TRBJ2-7, with 7 bases matching TRBD1. Trimming cost V 3 bases and J 7 bases; bases outside gene matches: 3. The CDR3 has 12 residues. CDR1 is KGHSH, CDR2 LQKENI, per germline. The CDR3 loop reads CASSPDREEQYF. CDR3 in DNA: TGTGCCAGCTCACCCGACAGGGAAGAGCAGTACTTC. The full variable domain, completed using reference TRBV18 and TRBJ2-7, is NAGVMQNPRHLVRRRGQEARLRCSPMKGHSHVYWYRQLPEEGLKFMVYLQKENIIDESGMPKERFSAEFPKEGPSILRIQQVVRGDSAAYFCASSPDREEQYFGPGTRLTVT.

The V call is TRBV9, the J call TRBJ1-1; perhaps TRBD1 as D (5 bases). Looked up from germline, CDR1 is SGDLS and CDR2 is YYNGEE. The V end was cut by 4 bases, the J end by 4 bases, with 17 bases between. The CDR3 is 15 amino acids. The CDR3 loop is CASSPQSGRGTEAFF. CDR3 nucleotide sequence: TGTGCCAGCAGCCCCCAAAGCGGGAGGGGCACTGAAGCTTTCTTT.